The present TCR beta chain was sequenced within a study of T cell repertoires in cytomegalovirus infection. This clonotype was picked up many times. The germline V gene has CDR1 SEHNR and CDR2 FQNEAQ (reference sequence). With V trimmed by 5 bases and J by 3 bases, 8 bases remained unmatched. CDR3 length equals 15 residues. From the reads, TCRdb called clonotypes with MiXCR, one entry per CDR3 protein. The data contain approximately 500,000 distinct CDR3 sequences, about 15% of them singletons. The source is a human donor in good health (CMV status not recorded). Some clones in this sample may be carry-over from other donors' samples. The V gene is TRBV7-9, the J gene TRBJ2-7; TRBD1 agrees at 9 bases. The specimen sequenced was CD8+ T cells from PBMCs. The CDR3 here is CASSQPGQGHYEQYF. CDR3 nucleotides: TGTGCCAGCAGCCAACCGGGACAGGGACACTACGAGCAGTACTTC.